The present TCR beta chain was sequenced within a study of T cell changes during pregnancy in multiple sclerosis. This CDR3 region has 13 residues. The V gene's germline CDR1 is SGHKS and CDR2 YYEKEE (reference sequence). The germline V and J ends were trimmed by 4 bases and 7 bases, with 11 bases remaining between them. Sequencing was performed with immunoSEQ multiplex PCR; in TCRdb, only in-frame clones are kept and a portion is missing. In the table there are 30,000 to 40,000 clones, more than 70% of which are singletons. The J gene is TRBJ2-2, the V gene TRBV5-5; no definite D call. This specimen consisted of CD4+ T cells from peripheral blood mononuclear cells, obtained after pregnancy. This clonotype was obtained from a female donor in good health, enrolled as a control in a pregnancy study. The CDR3 is CASSPPHFGELFF. The CDR3 DNA reads as TGTGCCAGCAGCCCCCCTCACTTCGGGGAGCTGTTTTTT.